Shown below are 4 T cell receptor beta chains from a single sample sequenced in a study of blood T cell repertoires in COVID-19 (dated by TCRdb to the early 2020s). The library came from the immunoSEQ multiplex PCR assay. TCRdb obtained this table from immuneACCESS and retained in-frame rearrangements with V and J assigned. These tables miss some clones; where compared with another copy, unresolved V genes account for less than half of the shortfall, and the remainder is unexplained. In this sample the table shows about 45,000 clones, approximately 90% of which occur a single time. The top ten constitute 0.37% of the sample. The material sequenced was peripheral blood. The receptors derive from a man between 50 and 59 years old with COVID-19, enrolled during active disease.

The rearrangement uses TRBV27 and TRBJ1-1; D is uncertain. Germline lookup yields CDR1 MNHEY and CDR2 SMNVEV (reference sequence). CDR3 length equals 15 residues. V dropped 0 bases and J dropped 3 bases, with 11 bases sitting between them. CDR3: CASSLSPYSYTEAFF. DNA for the CDR3: TGTGCCAGCAGTTTATCGCCCTACAGTTACACTGAAGCTTTCTTT.

The CDR3 DNA is TGTGCCAGCTCCAGGGTAGGCCCCTCCGACACTGAAGCTTTCTTT. This translates into CASSRVGPSDTEAFF. The chain joins TRBV18 to TRBJ1-1; weak D call: TRBD1 (5 bases). The CDR3 sequence is 15 residues long. Trimming left V 6 bases short and J 3 bases short, with 17 bases between. Germline V gene sequence: CDR1 KGHSH, CDR2 LQKENI.

The chain employs TRBV5-1 and TRBJ2-2, with D hard to call. Germline V gene sequence: CDR1 SGHRS, CDR2 YFSETQ. The V gene lost 0 bases and the J gene lost 4 bases, with 13 bases spanning the gap. This CDR3 contains 16 residues. CDR3 in amino acids: CASSLGLGEITGELFF. The CDR3 DNA is TGCGCCAGCAGCTTGGGGCTAGGAGAAATCACCGGGGAGCTGTTTTTT.

The chain recombines TRBV12-5 with TRBJ2-1; 16 bases line up with TRBD2. Germline V gene data show CDR1 as LGHNT and CDR2 as FRNRAP. V shed 2 bases and J 8 bases; nucleotides not matched to a gene: 21. The CDR3 runs to 22 residues. As DNA, the CDR3 is TGTGCTAGTGGTTTGCTACCCGACGGGACTAGCGGGAGGGCCCTTAATGCGTATGAGCAGTTCTTC. Translating it yields CASGLLPDGTSGRALNAYEQFF.